This is a list of T cell receptor beta chains from one sample in a study of a mutant IDH1 vaccine in newly diagnosed glioma. Generated by immunoSEQ multiplex PCR, the TCRdb table keeps only in-frame clones and is missing some. The sample shows more than 50,000 clones, 70% to 90% of them seen only once. The sequencing used PBMCs, collected from a glioma patient treated with radiotherapy, temozolomide or both. These receptors were collected from a man aged 30 to 39 with glioma. Both conserved end residues are trimmed from each CDR3. The order of the fields is V gene, J gene, CDR3 protein.

V: TRBV2
J: TRBJ2-7
CDR3: ASSESVFDSEQY

V: TRBV27
J: TRBJ1-1
CDR3: ASRRTGLEAF

V: TRBV7-9
J: TRBJ1-2
CDR3: ASSLTGTGTYSTGGYT

V: TRBV30
J: TRBJ1-1
CDR3: AWSVGGAWTEAF

V: TRBV19
J: TRBJ1-6
CDR3: ASSTQIRGSPLH

V: TRBV29-1
J: TRBJ2-2
CDR3: TVRDGNTGELF

V: TRBV5-4
J: TRBJ1-5
CDR3: ASSLSPNQPQH

V: TRBV5-1
J: TRBJ2-5
CDR3: ASSRAETQY

V: TRBV28
J: TRBJ1-5
CDR3: ASSLAAQPQH

V: TRBV6-1
J: TRBJ1-1
CDR3: ASSEMGGDTEAF

V: TRBV4-2
J: TRBJ2-5
CDR3: ASQAKGLGASGGFQETQY

V: TRBV18
J: TRBJ2-1
CDR3: ASSPRWDRSSYNEQF

V: TRBV19
J: TRBJ1-2
CDR3: ASSIRSGYT

V: TRBV6-6
J: TRBJ2-5
CDR3: ASRRGQGETQY

V: TRBV19
J: TRBJ1-1
CDR3: ASSPWGRTNTEAF

V: TRBV25-1
J: TRBJ2-5
CDR3: ASSRVSGWETQY

V: TRBV18
J: TRBJ1-5
CDR3: ASSPGEGSNQPQH

V: TRBV10-2
J: TRBJ1-1
CDR3: ASSDSDYGANTEAF

V: TRBV5-1
J: TRBJ1-1
CDR3: ASRLGTGPYEAF

V: TRBV28
J: TRBJ1-2
CDR3: ASTSNYGYT

V: TRBV5-1
J: TRBJ1-2
CDR3: ASSLAGQGFDGYT

V: TRBV4-1
J: TRBJ2-1
CDR3: ASSQQGYNEQF

V: TRBV6-6
J: TRBJ1-2
CDR3: ASSYSNQGMGGYT

V: TRBV5-6
J: TRBJ2-4
CDR3: ASSLEPENIQY

V: TRBV10-3
J: TRBJ1-5
CDR3: APVGPQRSQPQH

V: TRBV11-2
J: TRBJ2-3
CDR3: ASSLGSRWGTDTQY

V: TRBV7-9
J: TRBJ2-7
CDR3: ASSLVSGYEQY

V: TRBV6-5
J: TRBJ1-2
CDR3: ASSYRTGHNYGYT

V: TRBV2
J: TRBJ1-3
CDR3: ASSEGSGNTIY

V: TRBV18
J: TRBJ2-2
CDR3: ASSLAGQGSTGELF

V: TRBV28
J: TRBJ1-1
CDR3: ASSFPLGGLNTEAF

V: TRBV19
J: TRBJ1-3
CDR3: ASSPYSGNTIY

V: TRBV19
J: TRBJ1-2
CDR3: ASSPGRVAGYGYT

V: TRBV18
J: TRBJ1-5
CDR3: ASSPLLSNQPQH

V: TRBV4-2
J: TRBJ2-7
CDR3: ASSQDRTDEQY

V: TRBV19
J: TRBJ2-1
CDR3: ASSSLAGSHNEQF

V: TRBV19
J: TRBJ2-2
CDR3: ASRPGQNTGELF

V: TRBV7-9
J: TRBJ1-2
CDR3: ASSPAFRMDSSNYGYT

V: TRBV18
J: TRBJ1-5
CDR3: ASSPPGTGYSNQPQH

V: TRBV6-5
J: TRBJ1-5
CDR3: ASSRTREINQPQH

V: TRBV19
J: TRBJ2-1
CDR3: ASSIDPGKSSYNEQF

V: TRBV19
J: TRBJ1-1
CDR3: ASSRRAGQITEAF

V: TRBV4-2
J: TRBJ2-1
CDR3: ASSQADGTCNEQF

V: TRBV5-5
J: TRBJ2-4
CDR3: ASSLYRNIQY

V: TRBV5-1
J: TRBJ2-2
CDR3: ASSLAGIAGAPTGELF

V: TRBV6-6
J: TRBJ1-1
CDR3: ASSYSGGSYTEAF

V: TRBV11-3
J: TRBJ2-1
CDR3: ASSLGARGRTRNEQF

V: TRBV18
J: TRBJ1-2
CDR3: ASSPMGSYGYT

V: TRBV5-4
J: TRBJ2-5
CDR3: ASSLGLALIETQY

V: TRBV7-8
J: TRBJ1-5
CDR3: ASSLEPPGGQPQH

V: TRBV14
J: TRBJ1-3
CDR3: ASSLLRTGRKGNTIY

V: TRBV6-6
J: TRBJ1-5
CDR3: ASSYSYRPQH

V: TRBV18
J: TRBJ1-2
CDR3: ASSPGQGALGGYT

V: TRBV19
J: TRBJ2-1
CDR3: ASSMRGAAVGQF

V: TRBV5-1
J: TRBJ2-3
CDR3: ASRLAAVFGTDTQY

V: TRBV27
J: TRBJ2-1
CDR3: ASSSGGPNEQF

V: TRBV19
J: TRBJ2-1
CDR3: ASSPQGLGVYEQF

V: TRBV11-3
J: TRBJ1-6
CDR3: ASSHGRNSPLH

V: TRBV7-9
J: TRBJ2-2
CDR3: ASSISGTGDTGELF

V: TRBV30
J: TRBJ1-1
CDR3: AWRRIRTAPEAF